Presented here are 21 T cell receptor beta chains from one specimen sequenced in a study of HIV-infected patients and healthy controls (dated by TCRdb to the mid-2010s). The protocol used for the library was 5' RACE. Sequenced using an Illumina MiSeq. SuperScript III was used to reverse transcribe 500 ng RNA with primers targeting the alpha and beta constant regions. Separate libraries for the alpha and beta chains were generated through chain-specific third strand synthesis that incorporated multiplexing indices. The public reads were reanalyzed by TCRdb: fastp trimming at Q25, MiXCR alignment, in-frame beta chains only. All rows with the same CDR3 protein become a single entry with the most common DNA and genes. This sample comprises about 15,000 distinct CDR3 sequences, 6.5% to 7.5% of them detected only once. Jointly, the top ten make up just over 8% of the sample. Whole blood was used without cell fractionation, so all unsorted peripheral T cells were reflected in the repertoire.

Sequenced: blood. Every receptor here comes from an adult in good health.

This clonotype was seen ten or more times. One end of the junction varies from germline; a read error may be responsible. The rearrangement uses TRBV18 and TRBJ1-2; TRBD1 matches at 8 bases. The germline V gene encodes CDR1 KGHSH and CDR2 LQKENI. The CDR3 totals 13 residues. The CDR3 DNA follows: TGTGCCAGCTCACCAGGACAGGGAGAGGTGGCCGGCTTC. It codes for CASSPGQGEVAGF.

This clonotype came up many times. This rearrangement joins TRBV24-1 to TRBJ2-3; 10 bases agree with TRBD1. The germline CDR1 and CDR2 sequences are KGHDR and SFDVKD. Trimming cost V 4 bases and J 3 bases; bases outside gene matches: 3. This CDR3 is 15 amino acids long. Here the CDR3 DNA reads TGTGCCACCAGTGAACCGGGACAGGGGACAGATACGCAGTATTTT. It encodes CATSEPGQGTDTQYF.

This clonotype occurred many times. The rearrangement links TRBV18 to TRBJ1-5; TRBD1 matches at 7 bases. Germline V lookup: CDR1 KGHSH, CDR2 LQKENI. The CDR3 covers 15 residues. The J segment lost 5 bases and the V segment lost 3 bases, leaving 7 bases of the junction unmatched. The CDR3 nucleotides read TGTGCCAGCTCACCCCTCGACAGGGCAGATCAGCCCCAGCATTTT. It translates to CASSPLDRADQPQHF.

A few counts support this clonotype. The chain is built from TRBV29-1 and TRBJ2-4; D may be TRBD2 (6 bases). Trimming left V 1 base short and J 7 bases short, with 14 bases between. Germline CDR1 and CDR2: SQVTM and ANQGSEA. The CDR3 loop spans 14 amino acids. This chain's CDR3 is CSVEGSPGGNIQYF. The CDR3 nucleotides are TGCAGCGTTGAAGGGAGTCCTGGAGGGAACATTCAGTACTTC.

This clonotype was counted at least ten times. The genes are TRBV7-9 and TRBJ2-1, with D unclear. There are 14 residues in the CDR3. V shed 3 bases and J shed 7 bases, with 13 bases lying between them. Germline assignment: CDR1 SEHNR and CDR2 FQNEAQ (reference sequence). The CDR3 DNA follows: TGTGCCAGCAGCTTGCCCGAGCGAGGAAATGAGCAGTTCTTC. This codes for CASSLPERGNEQFF.

This clonotype was recorded at least ten times. The chain recombines TRBV14 with TRBJ2-1; 13 bases are a match to TRBD2. The CDR3 is made up of 16 amino acids. The ends lost 0 bases at V and 8 bases at J; junction bases unmatched: 4. Germline-derived CDR1 and CDR2 are SGHDN and FVKESK. The CDR3 region is CASSQDQLAGGYEQFF. The CDR3 region has the DNA TGTGCCAGCAGCCAAGATCAACTAGCGGGAGGGTATGAGCAGTTCTTC.

This chain links TRBV5-6 with TRBJ1-2; 7 positions agree with TRBD1. Germline V gene sequence: CDR1 SGHDT, CDR2 YYEEEE. The CDR3 totals 12 residues. Losses at the gene ends were 10 bases for V and 8 bases for J; bases not matched to a gene: 11. The CDR3 DNA reads TGTGCCGGATCGGAACAGGGGCGAGGCTACACCTTC. Encoded protein: CAGSEQGRGYTF. Looking up the rest from reference TRBV5-6 and TRBJ1-2 gives the full variable domain: DAGVTQSPTHLIKTRGQQVTLRCSPKSGHDTVSWYQQALGQGPQFIFQYYEEEERQRGNFPDRFSGHQFPNYSSELNVNALLLGDSALYLCAGSEQGRGYTFGSGTRLTVV.

The chain links TRBV6-2 or TRBV6-3 to TRBJ1-5, with a weak D call TRBD1 (5 bases). Germline CDR1 is MNHEY and CDR2 is SVGEGT. Deletions cut 6 bases from V and 5 bases from J, with 14 bases between. The CDR3 is made up of 14 amino acids. The CDR3 DNA reads as TGTGCCAGCAGGGGCTGGGGGACCGATCAGCCCCAGCATTTT. Protein sequence: CASRGWGTDQPQHF.

This clonotype came up many times. The J gene is TRBJ1-1, the V gene TRBV18, with 7 bases lining up with TRBD1. The germline gives CDR1 KGHSH, CDR2 LQKENI. CDR3 length: 13 residues. Trimming cost V 8 bases and J 5 bases; bases outside gene matches: 8. The CDR3, as DNA: TGTGCCAGCCAGCCCAGGGGGGATACTGAAGCTTTCTTT. It encodes CASQPRGDTEAFF.

The chain has TRBV7-2 and TRBJ2-1; no clear D gene. Germline V lookup: CDR1 SGHTA, CDR2 FQGNSA. The V gene lost 3 bases and the J gene lost 0 bases, with 9 bases spanning the gap. This CDR3 spans 15 amino acids. The CDR3 sequence: CASSFSPTSYNEQFF. The CDR3 DNA follows: TGTGCCAGCAGCTTCAGCCCCACCTCCTACAATGAGCAGTTCTTC.

This clonotype was picked up many times. J is TRBJ2-1 and V is TRBV7-2; 9 bases are shared with TRBD2. V lost 4 bases to trimming and J lost 5 bases; unmatched junction nucleotides: 9. Per the germline V gene, CDR1 is SGHTA and CDR2 is FQGNSA. The CDR3 contains 16 residues. This chain's CDR3 is CASSWVGAGGNNEQFF. Here the CDR3 DNA reads TGTGCCAGCAGCTGGGTTGGAGCGGGGGGAAACAATGAGCAGTTCTTC.

This clonotype occurred many times. V usage is TRBV20-1 and J usage is TRBJ2-7; 8 positions match TRBD1. The CDR3 consists of 15 residues. Per the germline V gene, CDR1 is DFQATT and CDR2 is SNEGSKA (reference sequence). V was pared by 6 bases and J by 2 bases, with 12 bases of the junction left unmatched. The CDR3: CSAPARQGMTYEQYF. The CDR3 DNA is TGCAGTGCCCCGGCCCGACAGGGGATGACCTACGAGCAGTACTTC.

Judged by abundance, this clonotype is medium-sized. The CDR3 region is CASSPGDTRSGNTIYF. The CDR3 nucleotides are TGTGCCAGCAGCCCAGGCGACACCCGCTCTGGAAACACCATATATTTT. This chain links TRBV7-6 with TRBJ1-3, with unresolved D. Trimming left V 5 bases short and J 0 bases short, with 14 bases between. The CDR3 spans 16 residues. Germline loops: CDR1 SGHVS, CDR2 FNYEAQ. Together with reference TRBV7-6 and TRBJ1-3, the CDR3 gives the full variable domain: GAGVSQSPRYKVTKRGQDVALRCDPISGHVSLYWYRQALGQGPEFLTYFNYEAQQDKSGLPNDRFSAERPEGSISTLTIQRTEQRDSAMYRCASSPGDTRSGNTIYFGEGSWLTVV.

By its share, this clonotype is medium-sized. V is TRBV11-1 and J is TRBJ2-5; D remains ambiguous. Germline V gives CDR1 SGHAT, CDR2 FQDESV (reference sequence). Trimming removed 2 bases at V and 0 bases at J, with 7 bases between. The CDR3 covers 14 residues. Here the CDR3 reads CASSLHGDQETQYF. The CDR3 DNA follows: TGTGCCAGCAGCTTACATGGGGACCAAGAGACCCAGTACTTC.

At least ten counts were recorded for this clonotype. V gene TRBV18 combines with J gene TRBJ2-5, with TRBD1 as a possible D gene (6 bases). Trimming took off 3 bases at V and 3 bases at J, with 11 bases between the two ends. Germline CDR1 is KGHSH and CDR2 is LQKENI. This CDR3 spans 14 amino acids. DNA for the CDR3: TGTGCCAGCTCACCCCATTACAGGGAAGAGACCCAGTACTTC. It codes for CASSPHYREETQYF.

Judged by abundance, this clonotype is medium-sized. V is TRBV7-9 and J is TRBJ2-3, with D possibly matching TRBD1 (6 bases). The germline V and J ends were trimmed by 4 bases and 0 bases, with 8 bases remaining between them. This CDR3 has 14 residues. Germline V gene lookup returns CDR1 SEHNR and CDR2 FQNEAQ (reference sequence). The CDR3 reads CASSSQGSTDTQYF. Written as DNA, the CDR3 is TGTGCCAGCAGCTCCCAGGGGAGCACAGATACGCAGTATTTT. Full variable domain (rest looked up from reference TRBV7-9 and TRBJ2-3): DTGVSQNPRHKITKRGQNVTFRCDPISEHNRLYWYRQTLGQGPEFLTYFQNEAQLEKSRLLSDRFSAERPKGSFSTLEIQRTEQGDSAMYLCASSSQGSTDTQYFGPGTRLTVL.

This clonotype was picked up a small number of times. The chain has TRBV7-2 and TRBJ2-7; the D gene is possibly TRBD1 (6 bases). The CDR3 has 14 amino acids. Trimming left V 2 bases short and J 2 bases short, with 10 bases between. Germline V gene lookup returns CDR1 SGHTA and CDR2 FQGNSA. The CDR3 sequence is CASSLQGSTYEQYF. Written as DNA, the CDR3 is TGTGCCAGCAGCTTACAGGGGTCTACCTACGAGCAGTACTTC. Full variable domain (rest looked up from reference TRBV7-2 and TRBJ2-7): GAGVSQSPSNKVTEKGKDVELRCDPISGHTALYWYRQSLGQGLEFLIYFQGNSAPDKSGLPSDRFSAERTGGSVSTLTIQRTQQEDSAVYLCASSLQGSTYEQYFGPGTRLTVT.

In its sample, this clonotype was seen many times. CDR3 protein: CASGGENEQFF. CDR3 DNA: TGTGCCAGCGGGGGGGAGAATGAGCAGTTCTTC. This sequence joins TRBV7-9 and TRBJ2-1, with 7 positions matching TRBD2. The CDR3 covers 11 residues. Germline trimming cut 8 bases from V and 7 bases from J; bases unmatched to any gene: 2. Germline V CDR1 and CDR2: SEHNR, FQNEAQ (reference sequence).

This clonotype has a count of ten or more. The chain combines TRBV7-9 with TRBJ1-1, with D uncertain. Germline-derived CDR1 and CDR2 are SEHNR and FQNEAQ (reference sequence). Trimming shortened V by 3 bases and J by 7 bases, and 12 bases separated the two germline ends. This CDR3 is 13 amino acids long. The CDR3, as DNA: TGTGCCAGCAGCTTGGGAGGGTGGGATGAAGCTTTCTTT. It encodes CASSLGGWDEAFF.

The rearrangement uses TRBV19 and TRBJ2-7; no clear D gene. This CDR3 is built from 15 residues. V was cut by 2 bases and J by 4 bases, with 15 bases left in between. Germline assignment: CDR1 LNHDA and CDR2 SQIVND (reference sequence). CDR3 residues: CASSISSVLTYEQYF. The DNA for the CDR3 is TGTGCCAGTAGTATAAGTTCTGTCCTGACATACGAGCAGTACTTC. The complete variable domain, with remaining parts taken from reference TRBV19 and TRBJ2-7, reads DGGITQSPKYLFRKEGQNVTLSCEQNLNHDAMYWYRQDPGQGLRLIYYSQIVNDFQKGDIAEGYSVSREKKESFPLTVTSAQKNPTAFYLCASSISSVLTYEQYFGPGTRLTVT.

This clonotype appeared a few times. This chain connects TRBV24-1 to TRBJ2-1, with 9 bases matching TRBD2. This CDR3 comprises 15 residues. The V and J ends lost 1 base and 8 bases, in that order; junction bases with no gene match: 5. Germline V gene data show CDR1 as KGHDR and CDR2 as SFDVKD. In DNA form, the CDR3 reads TGTGCCACCAGTGATTTAGCTAGCGGGACCTATGAGCAGTTCTTC. Translation gives CATSDLASGTYEQFF.